In this sample, the clone carrying this T cell receptor beta chain turned up many times. Antigen unknown. The data derive from a study of T cell repertoires in cytomegalovirus infection. The CDR3 is 17 amino acids. Germline CDR1 reads SGHVS; CDR2 reads FNYEAQ. The junction had 10 bases not matched to a gene; V was cut back by 1 base and J by 6 bases. TCRdb re-derived calls from the reads in MiXCR, one entry per CDR3 protein. The table has around 300,000 distinct CDR3 sequences, less than 25% seen once. V is TRBV7-6 and J is TRBJ2-1, with 9 bases that match TRBD2. This sample comprised cultured PBMCs, obtained from culture after CMV antigen stimulation. This TCR was sampled from a human donor in good health (CMV status not recorded). Some clones in this sample may be carry-over from other donors' samples. The CDR3 region is CASSLGGGVAGVNEQFF. The CDR3 DNA is TGTGCCAGCAGCTTAGGGGGGGGGGTAGCGGGAGTCAATGAGCAGTTCTTC.